This section outlines one T cell receptor beta chain sequence together with its context. The same CDR3 can be traced to other DNA sequences in this sample. The table came from immunoSEQ multiplex PCR; TCRdb's copy has only in-frame clones and leaves some out. Here the sample spans 200,000 to 250,000 clones, about nine tenths being singletons. The data are from a study of blood T cell repertoires in COVID-19. The receptor was isolated from a woman aged 40-49 years with acute COVID-19. The specimen sequenced was PBMCs or T cells enriched from blood (not recorded which).

For the CDR3, the DNA is TGTGCCAGCAGCTTAGCAGGGGCAGGAAACACCATATATTTT. It specifies CASSLAGAGNTIYF. V usage is TRBV7-7 and J usage is TRBJ1-3; possible D gene TRBD1, 5 bases. The germline gives CDR1 SSHAT, CDR2 FNYEAQ (reference sequence). The V gene lost 0 bases and the J gene lost 4 bases, with 7 bases spanning the gap. The CDR3 is made up of 14 amino acids.